The 10 T cell receptor beta chains reported below all come from one sample, sequenced in a study of T cell changes during pregnancy in multiple sclerosis. Clones were read by immunoSEQ multiplex PCR, and TCRdb kept only the in-frame ones, dropping some. The repertoire holds around 77,000 clones, 91% seen once, with roughly 0.7% in the top ten. The material was peripheral blood, obtained in the third trimester of pregnancy. The receptor set was obtained from a female donor in good health, enrolled as a control in a pregnancy study.

The V gene is TRBV5-8, the J gene TRBJ2-2; 7 bases align to TRBD1. J gave up 2 bases and V 4 bases, and 5 bases lay outside the gene matches. The CDR3 is 15 residues long. CDR1 is SGHTS, CDR2 YDEGEE, per germline. DNA of the CDR3: TGTGCCAGCAGCCCGACAGGGTCCAACACCGGGGAGCTGTTTTTT. Its translation is CASSPTGSNTGELFF.

The rearrangement joins TRBV5-1 to TRBJ1-2; D perhaps matches TRBD1 (5 bases). The CDR3 is 17 residues long. Germline values: CDR1 SGHRS, CDR2 YFSETQ. V was shortened by 1 base and J by 6 bases, with 22 bases between the two germline ends. CDR3 DNA sequence: TGCGCCAGCAGCTTGAAACCGGGGGAGGGGATACGCGATGGCTACACCTTC. Protein: CASSLKPGEGIRDGYTF.

The CDR3 DNA follows: TGTGCCAGCAGTGAAACGGGACAGGTGTACGAGCAGTACTTC. This sequence encodes CASSETGQVYEQYF. The chain has TRBV6-1 and TRBJ2-7; 8 bases align to TRBD1. V dropped 2 bases and J dropped 4; count of bases not matched to a gene: 4. Germline V CDR1 and CDR2: MNHNS, SASEGT. The CDR3 has 14 residues.

The chain has TRBV5-6 and TRBJ1-2, with no clear D. Germline V CDR1 and CDR2: SGHDT, YYEEEE. The ends were cut back, 0 bases at V and 4 bases at J, with 10 bases in the middle. The CDR3 has 14 amino acids. The CDR3 nucleotides read TGTGCCAGCAGCTTGGGTGGGCTCCCCTATGGCTACACCTTC. It codes for CASSLGGLPYGYTF.

This sequence joins TRBV7-6 and TRBJ1-6; 8 bases align to TRBD1. The CDR3 totals 13 residues. The V and J ends lost 7 bases and 9 bases, in that order; junction bases with no gene match: 5. Per the germline V gene, CDR1 is SGHVS and CDR2 is FNYEAQ. The CDR3 sequence is CASTDRGGSPLHF. DNA for the CDR3: TGTGCCAGCACAGACAGGGGTGGTTCACCCCTCCACTTT. The full variable domain, with the rest looked up from reference TRBV7-6 and TRBJ1-6, is GAGVSQSPRYKVTKRGQDVALRCDPISGHVSLYWYRQALGQGPEFLTYFNYEAQQDKSGLPNDRFSAERPEGSISTLTIQRTEQRDSAMYRCASTDRGGSPLHFGNGTRLTVT.

This sequence joins TRBV4-2 and TRBJ2-3; D is perhaps TRBD2 (7 bases). This CDR3 is built from 17 residues. Germline CDR1 LGHNA, CDR2 YNFKEQ. The V and J ends lost 6 bases and 1 base respectively, with 20 bases between them. CDR3 residues: CASSTGGGGARTDTQYF. For the CDR3, the DNA is TGTGCCAGCAGTACCGGGGGAGGGGGGGCGCGCACAGATACGCAGTATTTT.

This clone was found once. This chain links TRBV28 with TRBJ1-2; 9 bases fit TRBD1. Germline trimming cut 3 bases from V and 4 bases from J; bases unmatched to any gene: 9. In germline, CDR1 is MDHEN, CDR2 SYDVKM. The CDR3 consists of 16 residues. The CDR3 here is CASSFSDRGTTYGYTF. The CDR3 DNA follows: TGTGCCAGCAGTTTTAGTGACAGGGGGACGACCTATGGCTACACCTTC.

This clone appeared a single time. The rearrangement uses TRBV19 and TRBJ1-4; D is possibly TRBD1 (5 bases). V was pared by 7 bases and J by 5 bases, with 14 bases between. Germline loops: CDR1 LNHDA, CDR2 SQIVND (reference sequence). CDR3 length equals 14 residues. The CDR3 spells CASTPLGANEKLFF. CDR3 in DNA: TGTGCCAGTACCCCTTTAGGGGCGAATGAAAAACTGTTTTTT.

The chain couples TRBV7-9 to TRBJ1-5, with TRBD1 matching 11 bases. The CDR3 sequence is 18 residues long. The V gene's germline CDR1 is SEHNR and CDR2 FQNEAQ (reference sequence). V lost 5 bases and J lost 0; bases outside the gene matches: 9. The CDR3 region is CASSIGTGGFYSNQPQHF. DNA of the CDR3: TGTGCCAGCAGCATCGGGACAGGGGGATTCTATAGCAATCAGCCCCAGCATTTT.

The J gene is TRBJ2-3, the V gene TRBV5-4; tentatively, D is TRBD2 (6 bases). From germline, CDR1 is SGHNT and CDR2 YYREEE (reference sequence). The V end was cut by 0 bases, the J end by 4 bases, with 12 bases between. The CDR3 length is 15 residues. The CDR3 sequence: CASSLDASASDTQYF. The CDR3, as DNA: TGTGCCAGCAGCTTGGATGCTAGCGCATCAGATACGCAGTATTTT.